Detailed here is one T cell receptor beta chain. A second PCR of 7 to 11 cycles used a sample-barcoded 5' primer and a J-beta primer mix. The authors tagged each cDNA molecule using a template-switch adaptor with 12 random nucleotides. A single record per CDR3 protein comes from TCRdb applying MiXCR to the 5' RACE reads. This sample carries around 820,000 distinct CDR3 sequences, approximately 25% of them seen once, and the ten largest clones take under 4.5%. The data derive from a study of blood T cells in healthy people across ages. Germline assignment: CDR1 SGHRS and CDR2 YFSETQ. The CDR3 is 15 amino acids. Between the trimmed V and J ends, which lost 5 bases and 2 bases, there was a span of 16 bases. The same specimen was also included in a second study, on T cells of mothers and their children.

The sequence derives from a boy aged 5-17 years in good health. The chain carries TRBV5-1 and TRBJ1-2; no clear D gene. The sequenced material came from blood. CDR3 loop: CASRIVGSENYGYTF. CDR3 in DNA: TGCGCCAGCAGAATTGTCGGATCCGAAAACTATGGCTACACCTTC.